The 13 T cell receptor beta chains presented below share a single source sample, sequenced in a study of Graves' ophthalmopathy and Graves' hyperthyroidism. The authors amplified TCR beta CDR3 regions from RNA transcripts. An opening RT-PCR round employed HTBI primers and preceded a second-round multiplex PCR. TCRdb passed the multiplex PCR reads through MiXCR, listing each CDR3 protein once. The sample yields more than 1,000,000 distinct CDR3 sequences, about two fifths seen once. Sequencing input: peripheral blood or thyroid tissue (not recorded which). These receptors were taken from an adult man with Graves' hyperthyroidism.

The genes are TRBV11-2 and TRBJ2-3; TRBD1 is a possible D gene (6 bases). Germline CDR1 SGHAT, CDR2 FQNNGV. CDR3 length: 15 residues. The ends were cut back, 5 bases at V and 3 bases at J, with 15 bases in the middle. In DNA form, the CDR3 reads TGTGCCAGCAGCCCCCGGACAGTTCCAACAGATACGCAGTATTTT. It is translated as CASSPRTVPTDTQYF.

The V and J genes are TRBV7-9 and TRBJ1-2, with TRBD1 matching 8 bases. Trimming took 4 bases from V and 3 from J; bases not matched to a gene: 10. The CDR3 runs to 16 residues. Germline loops: CDR1 SEHNR, CDR2 FQNEAQ (reference sequence). CDR3 in amino acids: CASSSQDSGGHYGYTF. The CDR3 bases are TGTGCCAGCAGCTCGCAAGATTCAGGGGGCCACTATGGCTACACCTTC.

In its sample, this clonotype was seen many times. This chain connects TRBV11-2 to TRBJ2-6; TRBD1 matches 7 bases. The V gene end was trimmed by 6 bases and the J gene end by 4 bases; junction bases not matched to a gene: 6. The germline V gene has CDR1 SGHAT and CDR2 FQNNGV. The CDR3 totals 15 residues. In DNA, the CDR3 is TGTGCCAGCAGTCTGCAGGGGGTGGGGGCCAACGTCCTGACTTTC. Its protein is CASSLQGVGANVLTF.

This sequence joins TRBV6-6 and TRBJ2-7, with D possibly TRBD2 on 6 matching bases. Trimming left V 6 bases short and J 0 bases short, with 12 bases between. The CDR3 runs 14 residues. Germline V CDR1 and CDR2: MNHNY, SVGAGI (reference sequence). The CDR3 here is CASRNPSDSYEQYF. The CDR3 coding sequence is TGTGCCAGCAGGAACCCTAGCGACTCCTACGAGCAGTACTTC.

In its sample, this clonotype was seen a few times. The chain links TRBV9 to TRBJ2-2, with 10 bases that match TRBD1. There are 15 residues in the CDR3. Trimming took 3 bases from V and 4 from J; bases not matched to a gene: 3. The germline gives CDR1 SGDLS, CDR2 YYNGEE. Here the CDR3 reads CASSAGTGVTGELFF. CDR3 nucleotide sequence: TGTGCCAGCAGCGCCGGGACAGGGGTCACCGGGGAGCTGTTTTTT. Looking up the rest from reference TRBV9 and TRBJ2-2 gives the full variable domain: DSGVTQTPKHLITATGQRVTLRCSPRSGDLSVYWYQQSLDQGLQFLIQYYNGEERAKGNILERFSAQQFPDLHSELNLSSLELGDSALYFCASSAGTGVTGELFFGEGSRLTVL.

This clonotype was detected only a few times. This chain uses TRBV5-1 with TRBJ1-4; D not certain. V was shortened by 2 bases and J by 0 bases, with 5 bases between the two germline ends. Germline V gene lookup returns CDR1 SGHRS and CDR2 YFSETQ. This CDR3 is built from 14 residues. The CDR3 DNA is TGCGCCAGCAGCTTCACACCAACTAATGAAAAACTGTTTTTT. This codes for CASSFTPTNEKLFF.

This clonotype has a count of ten or more. The genes are TRBV14 and TRBJ2-7, with 9 positions matching TRBD2. The germline V gene has CDR1 SGHDN and CDR2 FVKESK. The CDR3 spans 18 residues. V lost 0 bases and J lost 0; bases outside the gene matches: 9. CDR3: CASSQDYGLAGPSYEQYF. CDR3 DNA sequence: TGTGCCAGCAGCCAAGATTATGGGCTAGCGGGGCCCTCCTACGAGCAGTACTTC.

This clonotype was seen a few times. This chain connects TRBV6-5 to TRBJ1-1; maybe TRBD1 (6 bases). The CDR3 covers 15 residues. Per germline, CDR1 MNHEY and CDR2 SVGAGI. V was pared by 0 bases and J by 0 bases, with 8 bases between. The CDR3 here is CASSYSGHLNTEAFF. The CDR3 DNA is TGTGCCAGCAGTTACTCGGGACACCTGAACACTGAAGCTTTCTTT.

This rearrangement joins TRBV29-1 to TRBJ1-1; no reliable D call. V was cut by 7 bases and J by 3 bases, with 15 bases left in between. Germline CDR1 reads SQVTM; CDR2 reads ANQGSEA. The CDR3 loop spans 13 amino acids. This chain's CDR3 is CSGSTVRDTEAFF. CDR3 DNA: TGCAGCGGCTCCACGGTACGGGACACTGAAGCTTTCTTT.

The chain joins TRBV20-1 to TRBJ1-2; a possible D gene is TRBD1 (6 bases). The germline V gene has CDR1 DFQATT and CDR2 SNEGSKA (reference sequence). V was pared by 2 bases and J by 6 bases, with 10 bases between. CDR3 size: 12 residues. The CDR3 loop is CSARWGAHGYTF. CDR3 in DNA: TGCAGTGCTAGATGGGGGGCACATGGCTACACCTTC.

The chain uses TRBV29-1 and TRBJ1-6, with 9 bases identical to TRBD1. This CDR3 is built from 13 residues. The germline V gene encodes CDR1 SQVTM and CDR2 ANQGSEA. J lost 9 bases, V lost 6 bases, and 6 bases had no gene match. The CDR3 loop is CSVSTGGSSPLHF. The CDR3 DNA follows: TGCAGCGTCTCGACAGGGGGTAGTTCACCCCTCCACTTT. Full variable domain (rest looked up from reference TRBV29-1 and TRBJ1-6): SAVISQKPSRDICQRGTSLTIQCQVDSQVTMMFWYRQQPGQSLTLIATANQGSEATYESGFVIDKFPISRPNLTFSTLTVSNMSPEDSSIYLCSVSTGGSSPLHFGNGTRLTVT.

This clonotype was counted many times. This chain connects TRBV20-1 to TRBJ1-1, with a tentative D call TRBD1 (6 bases). Trimming removed 6 bases from V and 11 bases from J, with 28 bases in between. The germline V gene encodes CDR1 DFQATT and CDR2 SNEGSKA (reference sequence). The length of the CDR3 is 15 residues. The CDR3 spells CSARGYRDRVPSAFF. The DNA of the CDR3 is TGCAGTGCCAGGGGTTATCGGGATCGGGTACCTTCCGCTTTCTTT.

The J gene is TRBJ2-5, the V gene TRBV10-3; 12 bases agree with TRBD2. The trim removed 4 bases at V and 5 bases at J, leaving 11 bases unmatched. Germline V CDR1 and CDR2: ENHRY, SYGVKD. CDR3 size: 17 residues. For the CDR3, the DNA is TGTGCCATCAGTGCCCGAACTAGCGGGAGGATGGGGGAGACCCAGTACTTC. Translation gives CAISARTSGRMGETQYF.